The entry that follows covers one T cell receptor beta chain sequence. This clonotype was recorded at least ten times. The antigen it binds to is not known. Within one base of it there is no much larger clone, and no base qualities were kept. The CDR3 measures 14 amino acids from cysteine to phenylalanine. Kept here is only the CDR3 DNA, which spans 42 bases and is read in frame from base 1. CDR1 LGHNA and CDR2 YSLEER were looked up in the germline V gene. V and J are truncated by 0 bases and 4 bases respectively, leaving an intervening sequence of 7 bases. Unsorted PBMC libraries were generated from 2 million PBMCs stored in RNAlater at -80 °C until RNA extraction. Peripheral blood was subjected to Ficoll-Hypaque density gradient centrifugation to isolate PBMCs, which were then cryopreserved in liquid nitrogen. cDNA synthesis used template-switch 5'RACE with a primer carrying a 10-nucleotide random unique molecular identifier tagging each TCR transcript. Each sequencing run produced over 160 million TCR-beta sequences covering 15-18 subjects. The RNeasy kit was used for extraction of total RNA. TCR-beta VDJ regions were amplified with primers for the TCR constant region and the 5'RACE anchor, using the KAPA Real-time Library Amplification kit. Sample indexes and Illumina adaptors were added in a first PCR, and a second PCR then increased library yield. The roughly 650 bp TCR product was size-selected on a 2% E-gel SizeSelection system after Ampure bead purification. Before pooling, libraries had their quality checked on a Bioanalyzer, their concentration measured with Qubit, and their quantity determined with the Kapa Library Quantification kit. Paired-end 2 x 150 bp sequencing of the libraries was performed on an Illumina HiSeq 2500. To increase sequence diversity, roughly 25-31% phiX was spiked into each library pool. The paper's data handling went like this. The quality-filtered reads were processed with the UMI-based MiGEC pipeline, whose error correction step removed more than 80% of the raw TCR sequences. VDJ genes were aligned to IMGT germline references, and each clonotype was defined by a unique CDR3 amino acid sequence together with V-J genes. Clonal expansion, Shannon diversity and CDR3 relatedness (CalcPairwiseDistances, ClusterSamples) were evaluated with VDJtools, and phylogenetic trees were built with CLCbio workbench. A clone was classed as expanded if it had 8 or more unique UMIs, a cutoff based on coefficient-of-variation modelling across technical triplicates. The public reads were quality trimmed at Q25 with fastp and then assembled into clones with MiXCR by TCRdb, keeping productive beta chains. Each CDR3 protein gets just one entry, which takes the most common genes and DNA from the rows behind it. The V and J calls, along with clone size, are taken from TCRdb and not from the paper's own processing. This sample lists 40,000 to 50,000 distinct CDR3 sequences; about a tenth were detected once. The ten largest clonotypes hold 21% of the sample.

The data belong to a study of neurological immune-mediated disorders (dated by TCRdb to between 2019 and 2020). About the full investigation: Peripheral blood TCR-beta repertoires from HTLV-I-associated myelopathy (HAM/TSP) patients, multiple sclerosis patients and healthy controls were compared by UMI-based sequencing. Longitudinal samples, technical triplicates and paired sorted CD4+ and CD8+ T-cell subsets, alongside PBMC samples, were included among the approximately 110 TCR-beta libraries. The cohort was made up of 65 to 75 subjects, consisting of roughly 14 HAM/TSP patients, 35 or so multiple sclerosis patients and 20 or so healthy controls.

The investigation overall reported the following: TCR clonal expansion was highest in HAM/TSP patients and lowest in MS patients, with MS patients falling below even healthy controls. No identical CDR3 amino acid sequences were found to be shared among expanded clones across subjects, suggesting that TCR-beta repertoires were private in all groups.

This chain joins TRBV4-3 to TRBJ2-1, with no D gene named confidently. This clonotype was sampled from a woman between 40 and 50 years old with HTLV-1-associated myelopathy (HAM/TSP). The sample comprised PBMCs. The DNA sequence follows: TGCGCCAGCAGCCAAGAGTATACGTACAATGAGCAGTTCTTC. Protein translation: CASSQEYTYNEQFF.